These T cell receptor beta chains were read from a single sample in a study of blood T cell repertoires in COVID-19. Assay: immunoSEQ multiplex PCR; the TCRdb copy retains only in-frame clones and omits some. This sample has 150,000 to 200,000 clones; roughly 90% occur once, and the top ten carry about 4.8%. The specimen sequenced was peripheral blood. Receptor source: a man younger than 45 with COVID-19, enrolled during active disease. The CDR3 runs from the conserved cysteine through the conserved F or W. Fields, in order: D gene, clone size, J gene, V gene, CDR3 DNA, CDR3 protein. D genes are given only for firm matches. Size is stated for part of the rows, as once, few or many counts, or as a class when the clone is expanded.

. | . | TRBJ1-6 | TRBV4-2 | TGTGCCAGCAGCCAAGAGGGGGCTTATAATTCACCCCTCCACTTT | CASSQEGAYNSPLHF
. | . | TRBJ1-2 | TRBV30 | TGTGCCTGGAGTATAAAAAAAGGGGCCGGCTACACCTTC | CAWSIKKGAGYTF
TRBD1 | . | TRBJ1-2 | TRBV4-3 | TGCGCCAGCAGCCAATCCCCCCAGGGGGACTATGGCTACACCTTC | CASSQSPQGDYGYTF
TRBD1 | . | TRBJ1-2 | TRBV4-3 | TGCGCCAGCAGCCAAAAGGGCGGACAGGGGATACATGGCTACACCTTC | CASSQKGGQGIHGYTF
TRBD1 | . | TRBJ1-3 | TRBV9 | TGTGCCAGCAGCCCTGGACAGGGGGCTGGAAACACCATATATTTT | CASSPGQGAGNTIYF
. | . | TRBJ2-1 | TRBV6-5 | TGTGCCAGCAGTTACTCGTTTGACGGGATCAATGAGCAGTTCTTC | CASSYSFDGINEQFF
. | once | TRBJ1-4 | TRBV5-6 | TGTGCCAGCAGCTTCGGGAGGAACAATGAAAAACTGTTTTTT | CASSFGRNNEKLFF
TRBD1 | . | TRBJ2-7 | TRBV18 | TGTGCCAGCTCACCATCAACAGGGGCCTCCTACGAGCAGTACTTC | CASSPSTGASYEQYF
TRBD2 | . | TRBJ2-3 | TRBV5-4 | TGTGCCAGCAGCTTGGCACTAGCGGGGACGGGAGATACGCAGTATTTT | CASSLALAGTGDTQYF
. | . | TRBJ2-2 | TRBV14 | TGTGCCAGCAGCCAAACCAGGGCCGGGGAGCTGTTTTTT | CASSQTRAGELFF
TRBD1 | once | TRBJ1-2 | TRBV6-2/TRBV6-3 | TGTGCCAGCAGTTACACGGGACAGGGATGGTATGGCTACACCTTC | CASSYTGQGWYGYTF
TRBD1 | . | TRBJ2-1 | TRBV27 | TGTGCCAGCAGTACCGGGACAGCCTACAATGAGCAGTTCTTC | CASSTGTAYNEQFF
. | . | TRBJ1-2 | TRBV25-1 | TGTGCCAGCAACCACGGGACATCTTATGGCTACACCTTC | CASNHGTSYGYTF
. | . | TRBJ1-5 | TRBV18 | TGTGCCAGCTCACCCCGCCGGGACAACAATCAGCCCCAGCATTTT | CASSPRRDNNQPQHF
TRBD2 | . | TRBJ2-2 | TRBV7-2 | TGTGCCAGCAGCTTAGCAGGACTAGCGGGGACCGGGGAGCTGTTTTTT | CASSLAGLAGTGELFF
TRBD1 | . | TRBJ1-2 | TRBV19 | TGTGCCAGTAGGGCCGGGACAGGGGTACGGTATGGCTACACCTTC | CASRAGTGVRYGYTF
. | . | TRBJ2-5 | TRBV12-3/TRBV12-4 | TGTGCCAGCAGTTTCGGAGAGACCCAGTACTTC | CASSFGETQYF
. | . | TRBJ2-2 | TRBV15 | TGTGCCACCAGCAGAAAGCGAGGCACCGGGGAGCTGTTTTTT | CATSRKRGTGELFF
TRBD2 | . | TRBJ2-3 | TRBV9 | TGTGCCAGCAGCGAAGTCCTAGCGGGGTTCACAGATACGCAGTATTTT | CASSEVLAGFTDTQYF
. | . | TRBJ2-1 | TRBV4-1 | TGCGCCAGCACCCGCAGGGGCATAGCCTACAATGAGCAGTTCTTC | CASTRRGIAYNEQFF
. | . | TRBJ1-6 | TRBV5-1 | TGCGCCAGCAGCTTGACTTCCCAGGGGTTTGCAACGAGCTCCTATAATTCACCCCTCCACTTT | CASSLTSQGFATSSYNSPLHF
TRBD1 | . | TRBJ1-2 | TRBV19 | TGTGCCAGTAGCCCCGGGACAGGGTTTGGCTACACCTTC | CASSPGTGFGYTF
. | . | TRBJ1-4 | TRBV7-2 | TGTGCCAGCAGCTTCGTTGCAACTAATGAAAAACTGTTTTTT | CASSFVATNEKLFF
. | many | TRBJ2-1 | TRBV29-1 | TGCAGCGCCTATGACGGACTGGGGCAGTTCTTC | CSAYDGLGQFF
. | once | TRBJ2-6 | TRBV19 | TGTGCCAGTAGTAGAGGGGGTGGGGCTGGGGCCAACGTCCTGACTTTC | CASSRGGGAGANVLTF
TRBD1 | . | TRBJ2-7 | TRBV6-5 | TGTGCCAGCAGTTACTCGGACAGGCTGCTCTACGAGCAGTACTTC | CASSYSDRLLYEQYF
TRBD1 | once | TRBJ1-5 | TRBV6-6 | TGTGCCAGCAGTCCCCACACAGGGGGCAGGAGCAATCAGCCCCAGCATTTT | CASSPHTGGRSNQPQHF
TRBD2 | . | TRBJ2-5 | TRBV3-1/TRBV3-2 | TGTGCCAGCAGCCAAGTGGTTTCAGCGGGGGAGGGGGAGACCCAGTACTTC | CASSQVVSAGEGETQYF
TRBD1 | . | TRBJ1-5 | TRBV19 | TGTGCCAGTCTAGCCGGGACAGGGGTGGATCAGCCCCAGCATTTT | CASLAGTGVDQPQHF
. | . | TRBJ2-7 | TRBV5-1 | TGCGCCAGCAGCTTGGGGAAGGACAGTTTACCCTACGAGCAGTACTTC | CASSLGKDSLPYEQYF
TRBD1 | . | TRBJ2-6 | TRBV11-2 | TGTGCCAGCAGCTTAGTTCCAGGGGGAAACTCTGGGGCCAACGTCCTGACTTTC | CASSLVPGGNSGANVLTF
TRBD2 | once | TRBJ2-3 | TRBV7-3 | TGTGCCAGCAGCTCGGGACTAGCGGGAAGCACAGATACGCAGTATTTT | CASSSGLAGSTDTQYF
. | . | TRBJ1-4 | TRBV9 | TGTGCCAGCAGCACCCAGTATCCCGCAACTAATGAAAAACTGTTTTTT | CASSTQYPATNEKLFF
. | . | TRBJ1-6 | TRBV10-3 | TGTGCCATCAGGACAGCCTCGGAGTCACCCCTCCACTTT | CAIRTASESPLHF
TRBD1 | . | TRBJ1-1 | TRBV10-1 | TGCGCCAGCAGCGATCAGGGGGCTAAGGGGATGAACACTGAAGCTTTCTTT | CASSDQGAKGMNTEAFF
. | . | TRBJ2-7 | TRBV3-1/TRBV3-2 | TGTGCCAGCAGCGATAAGACTGCGTCCTACGAGCAGTACTTC | CASSDKTASYEQYF
TRBD2 | . | TRBJ2-6 | TRBV10-3 | TGTGCCATCAGTCAGGGACTAGCGGGGGCCCCCTCTGGGGCCAACGTCCTGACTTTC | CAISQGLAGAPSGANVLTF
. | . | TRBJ1-6 | TRBV9 | TGTGCCAGCAGTTCGGGACATCCTAATTCACCCCTCCACTTT | CASSSGHPNSPLHF
. | . | TRBJ1-5 | TRBV29-1 | TGCAGCGTTAGTGAAGGGCGGGGGCCTAGCAATCAGCCCCAGCATTTT | CSVSEGRGPSNQPQHF
. | . | TRBJ1-2 | TRBV5-3 | TGTGCCAGAAGCTTGGAAAGGGAGGAATGCTATGGCTACACCTTC | CARSLEREECYGYTF
. | once | TRBJ1-2 | TRBV6-2/TRBV6-3 | TGTGCCAGCAGTCCCCTCGGGGGTATTAACTATGGCTACACCTTC | CASSPLGGINYGYTF
TRBD2 | . | TRBJ2-7 | TRBV18 | TGTGCCAGCTCTGAGACTAGCGGTTACGAGCAGTACTTC | CASSETSGYEQYF
TRBD1 | . | TRBJ2-3 | TRBV7-9 | TGTGCCAGCAGCCCCGGGACAGGGGGCACAGATACGCAGTATTTT | CASSPGTGGTDTQYF
. | . | TRBJ1-4 | TRBV9 | TGTGCCAGCAGCGTAGGGGACACCAATGAAAAACTGTTTTTT | CASSVGDTNEKLFF